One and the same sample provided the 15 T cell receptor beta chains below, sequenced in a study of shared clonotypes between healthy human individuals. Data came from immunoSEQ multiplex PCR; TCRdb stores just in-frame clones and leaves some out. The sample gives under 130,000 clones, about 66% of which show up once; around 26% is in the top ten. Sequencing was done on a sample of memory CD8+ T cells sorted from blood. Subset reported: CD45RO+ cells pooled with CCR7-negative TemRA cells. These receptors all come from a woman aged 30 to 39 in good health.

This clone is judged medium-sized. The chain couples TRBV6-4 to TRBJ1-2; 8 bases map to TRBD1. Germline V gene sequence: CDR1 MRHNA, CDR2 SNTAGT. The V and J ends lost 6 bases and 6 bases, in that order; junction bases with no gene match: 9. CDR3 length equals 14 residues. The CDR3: CASREGQETNGYTF. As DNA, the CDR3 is TGTGCCAGCAGGGAGGGACAGGAAACCAATGGCTACACCTTC.

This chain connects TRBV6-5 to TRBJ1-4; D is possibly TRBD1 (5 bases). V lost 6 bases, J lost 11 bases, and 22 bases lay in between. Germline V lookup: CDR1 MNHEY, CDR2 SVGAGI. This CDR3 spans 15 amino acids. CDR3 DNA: TGTGCCAGCAGCCCCCAGGAGGGGTCTCTGGCGAAACTGTTTTTT. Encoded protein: CASSPQEGSLAKLFF.

DNA for the CDR3: TGTGCCAGCAGCGCCTACAGGGGGATGAACACTGAAGCTTTCTTT. Translation gives CASSAYRGMNTEAFF. The chain recombines TRBV5-6 with TRBJ1-1, with 8 nucleotides matching TRBD1. Losses at the gene ends were 4 bases for V and 0 bases for J; bases not matched to a gene: 5. Per germline, CDR1 SGHDT and CDR2 YYEEEE. This CDR3 is built from 15 residues.

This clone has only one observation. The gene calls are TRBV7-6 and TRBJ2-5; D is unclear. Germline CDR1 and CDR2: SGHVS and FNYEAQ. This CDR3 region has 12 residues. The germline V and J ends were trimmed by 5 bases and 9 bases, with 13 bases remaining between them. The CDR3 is CASSPNRWAQYF. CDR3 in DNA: TGTGCCAGCAGCCCGAACAGATGGGCCCAGTACTTC.

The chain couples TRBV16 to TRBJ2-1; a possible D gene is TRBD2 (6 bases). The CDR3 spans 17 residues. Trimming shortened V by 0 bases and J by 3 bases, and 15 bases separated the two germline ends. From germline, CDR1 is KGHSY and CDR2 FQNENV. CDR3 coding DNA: TGTGCCAGCAGCCAATCATCGGGCCAGGGAGGCTACAATGAGCAGTTCTTC. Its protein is CASSQSSGQGGYNEQFF.

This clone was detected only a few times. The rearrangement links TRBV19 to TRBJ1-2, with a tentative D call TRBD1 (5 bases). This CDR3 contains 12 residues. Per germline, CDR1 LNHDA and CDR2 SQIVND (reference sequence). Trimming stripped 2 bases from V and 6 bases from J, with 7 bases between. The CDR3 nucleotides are TGTGCCAGTAGTATACAGGGAGATGGCTACACCTTC. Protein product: CASSIQGDGYTF.

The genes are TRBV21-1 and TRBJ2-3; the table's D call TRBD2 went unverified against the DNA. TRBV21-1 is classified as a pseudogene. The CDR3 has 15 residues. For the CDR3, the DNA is TGTGCCAGCACTGGCGGCGGGGGGGGCACAGATACGCAGTATTTT. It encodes CASTGGGGGTDTQYF.

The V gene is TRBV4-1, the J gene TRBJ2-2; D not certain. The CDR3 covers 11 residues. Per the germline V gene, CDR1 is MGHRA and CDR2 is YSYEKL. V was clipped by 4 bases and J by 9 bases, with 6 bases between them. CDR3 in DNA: TGCGCCAGCAGCCGTAAACGGGAGCTGTTTTTT. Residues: CASSRKRELFF.

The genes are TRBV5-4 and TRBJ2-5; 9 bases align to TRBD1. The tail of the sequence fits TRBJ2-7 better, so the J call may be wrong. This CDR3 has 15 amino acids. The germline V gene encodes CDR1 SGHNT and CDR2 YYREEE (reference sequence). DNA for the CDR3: TGTGCCAGCAGCTCGTGGGGACAGGGCTCCTACGAGCAGTACTTC. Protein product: CASSSWGQGSYEQYF.

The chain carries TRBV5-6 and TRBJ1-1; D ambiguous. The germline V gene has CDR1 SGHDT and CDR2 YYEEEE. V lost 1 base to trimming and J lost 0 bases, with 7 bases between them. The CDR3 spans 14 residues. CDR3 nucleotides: TGTGCCAGCAGCTTGTTTCGAATGAACACTGAAGCTTTCTTT. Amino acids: CASSLFRMNTEAFF.

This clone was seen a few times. CDR3 nucleotide sequence: TGTGCCAGCAGCTTAAACCCAGGGGATGGAGAGCAGTTCTTC. Encoded protein: CASSLNPGDGEQFF. The chain is built from TRBV7-9 and TRBJ2-1, with D perhaps matching TRBD1 (6 bases). The CDR3 has 14 amino acids. The germline V gene encodes CDR1 SEHNR and CDR2 FQNEAQ (reference sequence). V was clipped by 2 bases and J by 10 bases, with 15 bases between them.

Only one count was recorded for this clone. The CDR3 nucleotides are TGTGCCAGCAGGATTTCCACAGGGGGCAAAAAACTGTTTTTT. This encodes CASRISTGGKKLFF. The gene calls are TRBV28 and TRBJ1-4; 9 bases match TRBD1. V was pared by 6 bases and J by 9 bases, with 8 bases of the junction left unmatched. This CDR3 has 14 residues. Per germline, CDR1 MDHEN and CDR2 SYDVKM.

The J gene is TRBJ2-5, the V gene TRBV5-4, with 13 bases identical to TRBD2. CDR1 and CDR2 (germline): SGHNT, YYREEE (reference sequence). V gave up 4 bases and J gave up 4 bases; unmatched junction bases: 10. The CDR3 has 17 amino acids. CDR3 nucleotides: TGTGCCAGCAGCCGAGGGACTAGCGGGAATGTTGGAGAGACCCAGTACTTC. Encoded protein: CASSRGTSGNVGETQYF.

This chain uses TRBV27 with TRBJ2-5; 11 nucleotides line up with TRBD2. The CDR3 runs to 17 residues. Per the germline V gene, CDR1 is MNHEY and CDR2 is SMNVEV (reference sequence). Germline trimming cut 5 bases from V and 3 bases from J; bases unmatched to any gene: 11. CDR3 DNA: TGTGCCAGCAGTCCAAACCGCGGGACTAGCGGCAAAGAGACCCAGTACTTC. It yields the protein CASSPNRGTSGKETQYF.

In DNA, the CDR3 is TGTGCCAGCAGCTTAGCGTCGGGACCCGAGTACAATGAGCAGTTCTTC. Protein: CASSLASGPEYNEQFF. This rearrangement joins TRBV7-2 to TRBJ2-1, with D perhaps matching TRBD1 or TRBD2 (5 bases each). The germline V and J ends were trimmed by 0 bases and 4 bases, with 13 bases remaining between them. The CDR3 extends over 16 amino acids. Germline CDR1 is SGHTA and CDR2 is FQGNSA.